The 2 T cell receptor beta chains listed next were all sequenced from one sample in a study of PD-1 blockade in classical Hodgkin lymphoma. TCRdb's table, derived via immunoSEQ multiplex PCR, lists solely in-frame clones and lacks some. This sample carries about 28,000 clones, less than 85% of them seen once, and the ten largest clones take around 0.6%. Time point noted: cycle 4 day 1 (C4D1), after more than five weeks of nivolumab. Every patient was affected by relapse after autologous stem cell transplantation, while exposure to brentuximab vedotin was not uniform. Out of thawed PBMCs, magnetic negative selection purified CD4+ T cells. Here the sequenced sample was CD4+ T cells from blood, taken before the fourth cycle of nivolumab. These receptors were obtained from a human donor with classical Hodgkin lymphoma.

The genes are TRBV18 and TRBJ2-2; D unclear. Looked up from germline, CDR1 is KGHSH and CDR2 is LQKENI. This CDR3 has 14 amino acids. The V gene lost 0 bases and the J gene lost 0 bases, with 2 bases spanning the gap. This CDR3 reads CASSPPPNTGELFF. CDR3 bases: TGTGCCAGCTCACCACCCCCGAACACCGGGGAGCTGTTTTTT. The full variable domain, rest sourced from reference TRBV18 and TRBJ2-2, is NAGVMQNPRHLVRRRGQEARLRCSPMKGHSHVYWYRQLPEEGLKFMVYLQKENIIDESGMPKERFSAEFPKEGPSILRIQQVVRGDSAAYFCASSPPPNTGELFFGEGSRLTVL.

V and J are TRBV10-3 and TRBJ2-1; 8 bases are a match to TRBD1. The CDR3 has 15 residues. Trimming removed 2 bases from V and 9 bases from J; junction bases left unmatched: 9. CDR1 and CDR2 from the germline V gene are ENHRY and SYGVKD. CDR3 amino acids: CAISEGQGGSGEQFF. In DNA, the CDR3 is TGTGCCATCAGTGAGGGACAGGGTGGCAGTGGTGAGCAGTTCTTC.